Many counts were recorded for the clone carrying this T cell receptor (beta chain). Its specificity is not known. The data are from a study of Graves' ophthalmopathy and Graves' hyperthyroidism. Notes on the study in general: Sensitivity of roughly 88% and specificity of less than 82% were achieved when a 13-signature model separated ophthalmopathy from stable hyperthyroidism.

The germline gives CDR1 MNHEY, CDR2 SMNVEV (reference sequence). Trimming removed 5 bases from V and 8 bases from J, with 18 bases in between. This CDR3 region has 14 residues. The sequenced template was RNA, covering the TCR beta CDR3 region. HTBI primers were used in a first-round RT-PCR, which preceded a second-round multiplex PCR. TCRdb analysed the multiplex PCR reads with MiXCR anew, one entry per CDR3 protein. The repertoire consists of 350,000 to 450,000 distinct CDR3 sequences, with approximately 21% occurring once and the leading ten covering approximately 3.2%. The rearrangement uses TRBV27 and TRBJ1-2; unclear D gene. Sequencing was done on a sample of peripheral blood. The sequence was obtained from a young woman with stable Graves' hyperthyroidism. CDR3 sequence reads: CASSPAPETEGYTF. The DNA for the CDR3 is TGTGCCAGCAGTCCGGCCCCCGAGACCGAGGGCTACACCTTC.